A selection of T cell receptor beta chains follows, all from one sample in a study of OX40 agonist ivuxolimab in advanced cancers. Sequencing used immunoSEQ multiplex PCR; TCRdb keeps in-frame clones, though not all of them. The repertoire holds 70,000 or so clones, with 80% to 90% as singletons. The sequencing here drew on CD4+ or CD8+ T cells sorted from blood, taken in a trial of the OX40 agonist ivuxolimab. These receptors all come from an adult with an advanced solid tumor such as melanoma, head and neck, liver or kidney cancer. CDR3s include the opening cysteine and the closing phenylalanine or tryptophan. The order of the fields is V gene, J gene, D gene, clone size, CDR3 protein, CDR3 DNA. A D gene is named only where the DNA matches it firmly. The size field is filled for only some rows; it gives once, few, many or a size class.

TRBV18	TRBJ1-3	NA	NA	CASSPGGEASGNTIYF	TGTGCCAGCTCACCAGGAGGGGAGGCCTCTGGAAACACCATATATTTT
TRBV5-4	TRBJ2-5	TRBD2	NA	CASSLEGGGAETQYF	TGTGCCAGCAGCTTGGAAGGCGGGGGGGCAGAGACCCAGTACTTC
TRBV6-1	TRBJ2-2	NA	NA	CASRREVTGELFF	TGTGCCAGCAGAAGGGAGGTCACCGGGGAGCTGTTTTTT
TRBV4-1	TRBJ1-5	NA	NA	CASSQERTGLGQPQHF	TGCGCCAGCAGCCAAGAGAGAACGGGCTTAGGGCAGCCCCAGCATTTT
TRBV5-4	TRBJ1-2	NA	NA	CASSLGPEIYGYTF	TGTGCCAGCAGCTTGGGGCCAGAGATCTATGGCTACACCTTC
TRBV29-1	TRBJ2-1	TRBD1	NA	CSVATGKNLYNEQFF	TGCAGCGTGGCGACAGGGAAAAACCTCTACAATGAGCAGTTCTTC
TRBV7-9	TRBJ2-1	TRBD1	NA	CASSAETGLPFF	TGTGCCAGCAGCGCCGAGACAGGGCTCCCGTTCTTC
TRBV7-3	TRBJ2-7	TRBD2	NA	CASGTTSKGEQYF	TGTGCCAGCGGGACGACTAGCAAGGGAGAGCAGTACTTC
TRBV7-3	TRBJ2-1	TRBD2	NA	CASSSMGLGGNEQFF	TGTGCCAGCAGCTCAATGGGACTAGGGGGCAATGAGCAGTTCTTC
TRBV7-2	TRBJ1-1	NA	NA	CASSLGRKTEAFF	TGTGCCAGCAGCTTAGGCAGAAAGACTGAAGCTTTCTTT
TRBV6-5	TRBJ1-2	NA	NA	CASRDPEAINYGYTF	TGTGCCAGCAGGGACCCGGAGGCAATTAACTATGGCTACACCTTC
TRBV14	TRBJ1-1	TRBD1	NA	CASSQDRSRGDLNTEAFF	TGTGCCAGCAGCCAAGACCGGTCCAGGGGGGACTTGAACACTGAAGCTTTCTTT
TRBV5-4	TRBJ2-3	NA	NA	CASSLPGADTQYF	TGTGCCAGCAGCTTACCGGGAGCAGATACGCAGTATTTT
TRBV7-9	TRBJ1-1	NA	few	CASSSRTNTEAFF	TGTGCCAGCAGCTCGCGAACGAACACTGAAGCTTTCTTT
TRBV11-3	TRBJ2-3	TRBD2	few	CASSLDSLAGAGGTDTQYF	TGTGCCAGCAGCTTAGATTCGCTAGCGGGAGCCGGTGGCACAGATACGCAGTATTTT
TRBV18	TRBJ2-5	TRBD2	few	CASSPRGGPQQETQYF	TGTGCCAGCTCACCACGGGGAGGGCCGCAACAAGAGACCCAGTACTTC
TRBV19	TRBJ1-1	NA	few	CASSAGAVTEAFF	TGTGCCAGTAGTGCTGGGGCGGTCACTGAAGCTTTCTTT
TRBV7-9	TRBJ2-5	NA	NA	CASSLGLQSGAGETQYF	TGTGCCAGCAGCTTAGGCCTGCAATCAGGGGCTGGAGAGACCCAGTACTTC
TRBV11-1	TRBJ2-2	NA	few	CASSLLQGTGELFF	TGTGCCAGCAGCCTCCTACAGGGAACCGGGGAGCTGTTTTTT
TRBV11-1	TRBJ2-1	TRBD2	NA	CASSPRLAESSYNEQFF	TGTGCCAGCAGCCCGAGACTAGCGGAGAGCTCCTACAATGAGCAGTTCTTC
TRBV5-1	TRBJ2-7	NA	NA	CASSYAGSYEQYF	TGCGCCAGCAGCTACGCAGGGTCCTACGAGCAGTACTTC
TRBV18	TRBJ2-1	NA	once	CASSPPSESSYNEQFF	TGTGCCAGCTCACCACCCTCCGAGAGCTCCTACAATGAGCAGTTCTTC
TRBV6-1	TRBJ2-1	TRBD1	few	CASSVRQGVGNNEQFF	TGTGCCAGCAGTGTACGACAGGGGGTAGGTAACAATGAGCAGTTCTTC
TRBV11-2	TRBJ2-7	TRBD1	NA	CASSRTGAAYEQYF	TGTGCCAGCAGCCGGACAGGGGCGGCCTACGAGCAGTACTTC